A single sample is the source of the 3 T cell receptor beta chains below, sequenced in a study of Ad26.COV2.S vaccination and SARS-CoV-2 variants (dated by TCRdb to the early 2020s). This specimen's treatment or condition label, per the study, means: 15 to 20 received Ad26.COV2.S at low or high dose, single or two shots; 5 received placebo; per-sample allocation not given. Repertoires of vaccine and placebo recipients were sequenced from samples taken on day 63 after the first injection. Library method: the immunoSEQ multiplex PCR assay. What TCRdb holds here is the immuneACCESS table cut down to in-frame rearrangements. Part of the clones is not present; checked against another copy, under half of the missing clones reflect an unresolved V gene, and the others are unexplained. This sample holds roughly 410,000 clones; roughly 85% were observed only once. Around 7.3% of the sample goes to the ten largest clones.

The specimen was peripheral blood, collected in a trial of Ad26.COV2.S vaccine versus placebo. The receptors were gathered from a person aged 18-65 years who received the Ad26.COV2.S COVID-19 vaccine or a placebo.

The chain uses TRBV9 and TRBJ2-5, with D uncertain. Trimming left V 1 base short and J 3 bases short, with 7 bases between. CDR3 length equals 13 residues. The V gene's germline CDR1 is SGDLS and CDR2 YYNGEE. This chain's CDR3 is CASSVSKEETQYF. The CDR3 DNA reads as TGTGCCAGCAGCGTATCAAAGGAAGAGACCCAGTACTTC.

CDR3 DNA sequence: TGTGCTAGTGGTTTGGTCCTAAGCGACTCCATTCAAGAGACCCAGTACTTC. Translating it yields CASGLVLSDSIQETQYF. The chain is built from TRBV12-5 and TRBJ2-5; no firm D call. Germline CDR1 is LGHNT and CDR2 is FRNRAP. This CDR3 has 17 amino acids. V was cut by 0 bases and J by 2 bases, with 16 bases left in between.

The CDR3 region has the DNA TGTGCCAGCAGCGTAGGTCAGGCCAACACTAACTATGGCTACACCTTC. This gives the protein CASSVGQANTNYGYTF. The chain joins TRBV9 to TRBJ1-2; D is uncertain. Germline-derived CDR1 and CDR2 are SGDLS and YYNGEE. The CDR3 totals 16 residues. V dropped 0 bases and J dropped 0 bases, with 12 bases sitting between them.